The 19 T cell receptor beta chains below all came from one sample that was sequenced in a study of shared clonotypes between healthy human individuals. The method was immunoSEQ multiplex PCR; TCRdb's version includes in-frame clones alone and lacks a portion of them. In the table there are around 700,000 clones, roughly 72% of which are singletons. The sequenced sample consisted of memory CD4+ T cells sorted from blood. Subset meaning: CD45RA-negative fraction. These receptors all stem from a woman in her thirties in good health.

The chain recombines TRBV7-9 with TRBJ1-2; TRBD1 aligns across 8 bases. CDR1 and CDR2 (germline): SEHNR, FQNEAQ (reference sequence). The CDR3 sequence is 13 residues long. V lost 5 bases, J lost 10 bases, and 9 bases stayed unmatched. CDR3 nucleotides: TGTGCCAGCAGCCCCGGACAGGGAGGCGACTACACCTTC. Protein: CASSPGQGGDYTF.

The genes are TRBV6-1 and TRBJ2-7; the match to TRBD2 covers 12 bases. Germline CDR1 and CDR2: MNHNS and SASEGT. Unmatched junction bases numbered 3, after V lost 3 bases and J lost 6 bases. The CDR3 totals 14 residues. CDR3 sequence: CASSETSGSTEQYF. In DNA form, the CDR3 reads TGTGCCAGCAGTGAGACTAGCGGGAGTACCGAGCAGTACTTC.

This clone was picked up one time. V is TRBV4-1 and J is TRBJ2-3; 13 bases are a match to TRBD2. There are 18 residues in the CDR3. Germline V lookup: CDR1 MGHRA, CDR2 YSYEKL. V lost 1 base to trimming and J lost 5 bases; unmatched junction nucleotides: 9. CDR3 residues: CASSQGVGLAGAGDTQYF. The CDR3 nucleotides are TGCGCCAGCAGCCAAGGGGTCGGACTAGCGGGAGCCGGAGATACGCAGTATTTT.

The CDR3 here is CASSGGLAVMYQETQYF. Written as DNA, the CDR3 is TGTGCCAGCAGCGGGGGACTAGCGGTCATGTACCAAGAGACCCAGTACTTC. J is TRBJ2-5 and V is TRBV9; 11 positions match TRBD2. After removal of 3 bases from V and 0 bases from J, the junction contained 7 bases not matched to a gene. The CDR3 is 17 residues long. Germline V gives CDR1 SGDLS, CDR2 YYNGEE.

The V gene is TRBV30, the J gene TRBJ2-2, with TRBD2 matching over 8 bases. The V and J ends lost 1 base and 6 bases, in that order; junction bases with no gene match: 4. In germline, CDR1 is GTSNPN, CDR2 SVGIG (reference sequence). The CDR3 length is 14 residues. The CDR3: CAWSGTSLAGELFF. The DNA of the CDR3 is TGTGCCTGGAGTGGGACTAGCTTGGCCGGGGAGCTGTTTTTT.

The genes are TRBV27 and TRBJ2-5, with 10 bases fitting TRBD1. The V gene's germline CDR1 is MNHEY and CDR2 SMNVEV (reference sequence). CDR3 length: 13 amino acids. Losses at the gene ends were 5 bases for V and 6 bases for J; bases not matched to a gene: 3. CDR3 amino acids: CASSPGQGKTQYF. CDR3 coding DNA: TGTGCCAGCAGTCCGGGACAGGGGAAGACCCAGTACTTC.

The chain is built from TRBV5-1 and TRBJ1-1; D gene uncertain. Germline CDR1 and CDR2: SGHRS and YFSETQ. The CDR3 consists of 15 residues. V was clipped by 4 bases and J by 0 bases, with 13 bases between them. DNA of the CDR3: TGCGCCAGCAGCCCGGGAGGACGGGTGAACACTGAAGCTTTCTTT. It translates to CASSPGGRVNTEAFF.

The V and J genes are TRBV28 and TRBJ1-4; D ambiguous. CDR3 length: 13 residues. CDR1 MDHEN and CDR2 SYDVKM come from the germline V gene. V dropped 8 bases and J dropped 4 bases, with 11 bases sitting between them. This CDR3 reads CASFSTINEKLFF. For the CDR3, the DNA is TGTGCCAGCTTCTCAACTATTAATGAAAAACTGTTTTTT.

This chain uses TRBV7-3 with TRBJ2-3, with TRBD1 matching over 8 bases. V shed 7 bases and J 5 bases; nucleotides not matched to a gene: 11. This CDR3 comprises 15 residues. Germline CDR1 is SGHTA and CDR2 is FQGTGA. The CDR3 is CASTPGQGRGDTQYF. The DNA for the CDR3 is TGTGCCAGCACCCCAGGACAGGGCAGAGGAGATACGCAGTATTTT.

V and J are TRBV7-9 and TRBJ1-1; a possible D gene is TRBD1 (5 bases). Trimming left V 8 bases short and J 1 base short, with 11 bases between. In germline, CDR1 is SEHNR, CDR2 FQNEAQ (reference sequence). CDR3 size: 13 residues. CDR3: CASCKGTNTEAFF. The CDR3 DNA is TGTGCCAGCTGTAAGGGGACGAACACTGAAGCTTTCTTT.

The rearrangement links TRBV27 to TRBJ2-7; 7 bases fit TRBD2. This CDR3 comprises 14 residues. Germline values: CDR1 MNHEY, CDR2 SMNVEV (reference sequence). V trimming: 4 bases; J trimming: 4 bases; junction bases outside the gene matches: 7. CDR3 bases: TGTGCCAGCAGTTCTCCGGGACTAATGTACGAGCAGTACTTC. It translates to CASSSPGLMYEQYF.

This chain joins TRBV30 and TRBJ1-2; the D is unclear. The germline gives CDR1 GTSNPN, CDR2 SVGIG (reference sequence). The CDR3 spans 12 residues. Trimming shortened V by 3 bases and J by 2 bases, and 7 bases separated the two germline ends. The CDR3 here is CAWSAGNYGYTF. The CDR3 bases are TGTGCCTGGAGCGCTGGGAACTATGGCTACACCTTC.

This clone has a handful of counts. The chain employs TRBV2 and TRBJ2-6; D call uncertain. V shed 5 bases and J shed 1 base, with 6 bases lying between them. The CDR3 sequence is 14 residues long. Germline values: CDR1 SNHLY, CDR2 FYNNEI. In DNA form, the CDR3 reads TGTGCCAGCAGTCGGAAATCTGGGGCCAACGTCCTGACTTTC. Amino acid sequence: CASSRKSGANVLTF. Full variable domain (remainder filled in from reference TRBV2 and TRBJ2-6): EPEVTQTPSHQVTQMGQEVILRCVPISNHLYFYWYRQILGQKVEFLVSFYNNEISEKSEIFDDQFSVERPDGSNFTLKIRSTKLEDSAMYFCASSRKSGANVLTFGAGSRLTVL.

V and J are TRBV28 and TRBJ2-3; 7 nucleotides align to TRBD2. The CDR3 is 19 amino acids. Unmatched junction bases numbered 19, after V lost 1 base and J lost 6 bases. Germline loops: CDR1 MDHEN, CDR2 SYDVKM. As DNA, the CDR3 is TGTGCCAGCAGTTTATTTGCCGAGAATTTAGCGGGTACTCGTGATACGCAGTATTTT. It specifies CASSLFAENLAGTRDTQYF.

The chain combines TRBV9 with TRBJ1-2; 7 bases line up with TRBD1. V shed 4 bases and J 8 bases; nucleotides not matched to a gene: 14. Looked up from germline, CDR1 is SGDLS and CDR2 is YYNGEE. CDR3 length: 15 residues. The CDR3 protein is CASSLRATGVWGYTF. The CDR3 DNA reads TGTGCCAGCAGCCTCCGTGCAACAGGGGTCTGGGGCTACACCTTC.

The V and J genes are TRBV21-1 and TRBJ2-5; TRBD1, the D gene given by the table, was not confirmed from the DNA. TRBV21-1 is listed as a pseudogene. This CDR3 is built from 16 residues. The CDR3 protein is CASSKKGGHLKETQYF. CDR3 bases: TGTGCCAGCAGCAAAAAAGGTGGACATCTAAAAGAGACCCAGTACTTC.

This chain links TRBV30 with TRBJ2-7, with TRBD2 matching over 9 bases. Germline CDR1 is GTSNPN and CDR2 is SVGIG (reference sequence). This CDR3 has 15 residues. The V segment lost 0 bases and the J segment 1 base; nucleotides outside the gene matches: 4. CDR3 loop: CAWSVQLAGSYEQYF. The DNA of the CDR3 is TGTGCCTGGAGTGTACAGCTAGCGGGGTCCTACGAGCAGTACTTC.

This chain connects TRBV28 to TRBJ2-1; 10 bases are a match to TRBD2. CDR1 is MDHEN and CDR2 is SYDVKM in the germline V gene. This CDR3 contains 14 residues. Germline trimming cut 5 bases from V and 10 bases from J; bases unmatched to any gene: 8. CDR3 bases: TGTGCCAGCAGTGAGATTAGCGGGAGGTACGAGCAGTTCTTC. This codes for CASSEISGRYEQFF.

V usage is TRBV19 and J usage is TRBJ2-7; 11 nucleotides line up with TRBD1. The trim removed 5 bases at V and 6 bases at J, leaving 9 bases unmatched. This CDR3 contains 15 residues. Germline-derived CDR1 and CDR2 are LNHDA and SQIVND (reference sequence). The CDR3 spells CASSRNPGTGGEQYF. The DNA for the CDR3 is TGTGCCAGTAGTCGAAACCCCGGGACAGGGGGCGAGCAGTACTTC. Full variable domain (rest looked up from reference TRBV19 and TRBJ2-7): DGGITQSPKYLFRKEGQNVTLSCEQNLNHDAMYWYRQDPGQGLRLIYYSQIVNDFQKGDIAEGYSVSREKKESFPLTVTSAQKNPTAFYLCASSRNPGTGGEQYFGPGTRLTVT.